The subject of this entry is one T cell receptor (beta chain). The specificity of this receptor is unknown. Genomic DNA was extracted from sorted cells with the QIAGEN DNeasy Blood and Tissue Kit for TCRbeta CDR3 sequencing. Through immunoSEQ, high-throughput TCRbeta CDR3 sequencing was done commercially, including PCR amplification with internal controls and bias correction. As for the authors' bioinformatics: A unique productive TCRbeta sequence was defined by the CDR3 nucleotide sequence when primers matched, and otherwise by the CDR3 amino acid sequence together with the Vbeta and Jbeta genes. To correct sorting error, sequences shared between sorted populations at a frequency ratio of 2:1 or less were removed; the rest were assigned to the higher population. A sequence was defined as donor-reactive if the sequence was expanded at least 5-fold in CFSE-low cells compared with unstimulated cells and had a frequency of at least 0.01% in CFSE-low cells. Jensen-Shannon divergence, calculated on the top 100 TCRbeta sequences ranked by frequency, was used to quantify repertoire divergence. When a sample had multiple sequencing runs, each run was corrected for sorting error separately and the runs were then pooled. The clones in this table, taken by TCRdb from immuneACCESS, are in-frame only. Not every clone is retained; where verified, under half of the shortfall comes from an unresolved V gene, and the cause of the rest is unknown. V, J and clone size are taken as reported in that table, and D and trimming were inferred from the DNA itself. This sample's table has entries for roughly 10,000 clones. The ten largest make up about 25% of the sample.

Related donors were used in the transplants with nonmyeloablative bone marrow transplantation, and mixed chimerism was transient in the human trials. Unstimulated Tregs (CD4+CD25+CD127-), CD4+ non-Tregs (CD4+CD25-), CD4 and CD8 cells were FACS-sorted from thawed PBMCs. Patients were 4 combined kidney and bone marrow transplant recipients from the ITN036ST trial, and only these trial subjects had samples available. Healthy control blood was processed to PBMCs with a Ficoll density gradient and then cryopreserved, whereas patient PBMCs were collected both before and after transplant. These data belong to a study of Tregs in tolerant kidney transplant recipients (dated by TCRdb to the late 2010s). A note on the overall study: Before combined kidney and bone marrow transplantation, this study identified donor-specific regulatory T cells using TCRbeta sequencing and then followed those same cells after transplant.

General study outcomes and caveats: Because the PCR primers were changed over time for some patients, nucleotide-level comparison could not be performed across the samples from those patients. Expanding Tregs with activated donor B cells appeared to identify the most biologically relevant and donor-specific TCRbeta repertoire. Because only a small number of patients were included, the study had limitations, and the results will need to be validated in larger populations as well as under other immunosuppression protocols. Donor-specific Treg expansion exceeded global Treg expansion in tolerant patients, suggesting antigen-driven rather than nonspecific expansion. Biological reproducibility was not directly addressed, though technical replication error appeared minimal.

The source material was CD8+ T cells from blood (PBMCs), sampled 24 months after the transplant. The origin of this receptor is a human patient who received a combined kidney and bone marrow transplant. After a transplant, not all T cells may be the patient's own; some may come from the graft donor.

The CDR3 protein is CASSHQGLNEKLFF. CDR3 bases read: TGTGCCAGCAGCCACCAGGGTCTTAATGAAAAA. The rearrangement joined TRBV7-9 to TRBJ1-4, and possibly TRBD1, on 5 matching bases. The CDR3 end is not reached by the read, which stops 3 residues before it; the germline J gene fills it in. Cut back by 5 bases and 4 bases, the V and J ends lie 11 bases apart. Including cysteine and phenylalanine, the CDR3 has 14 amino acids. Only the CDR3 bases that were read are kept: 33 of them, in frame from base 1. The germline V gene (reference sequence) provides CDR1 SEHNR and CDR2 FQNEAQ. The CDR3, completed at both ends by the reference TRBV7-9 and TRBJ1-4 genes, gives the full variable domain DTGVSQNPRHKITKRGQNVTFRCDPISEHNRLYWYRQTLGQGPEFLTYFQNEAQLEKSRLLSDRFSAERPKGSFSTLEIQRTEQGDSAMYLCASSHQGLNEKLFFGSGTQLSVL.